Described below is a single T cell receptor (beta chain) sequence and its context. Its antigen is not identified. The entry originates in a study of Graves' ophthalmopathy and Graves' hyperthyroidism. The study's findings and limits: Ophthalmopathy progression prediction by the model yielded a sensitivity of more than 60% and a specificity of roughly 74%. In blood, most expanded thyroid clonotypes above 0.001 frequency were also detected.

From germline, CDR1 is SGDLS and CDR2 YYNGEE. V was shortened by 4 bases and J by 7 bases, with 12 bases between the two germline ends. The CDR3 sequence is 14 residues long. TCR beta CDR3 amplification used RNA transcripts. RT-PCR in the first round used HTBI primers; a second-round multiplex PCR followed. TCRdb re-derived calls from the multiplex PCR reads in MiXCR, one entry per CDR3 protein. The sample contains 200,000 to 300,000 distinct CDR3 sequences, around 50% of which appear only once. The origin of this receptor is an adult man with Graves' ophthalmopathy. Sequencing input: peripheral blood. V is TRBV9 and J is TRBJ1-6, with D tentatively TRBD1 (6 bases). CDR3 nucleotide sequence: TGTGCCAGCAGCCCAAGCGGGGGCAATTCACCCCTCCACTTT. This codes for CASSPSGGNSPLHF.